The 10 T cell receptor beta chains below come from one sample, sequenced in a study of cytomegalovirus exposure and HLA in healthy donors. 60 Vbeta and 13 Jbeta primers were used in PCR. TCRdb keeps only in-frame clones here, not all; method: immunoSEQ multiplex PCR. The sample contains some 150,000 clones, roughly two thirds of which appear only once. Sequenced material: PBMCs. These receptors were obtained from a woman aged 25-40 years in good health and CMV-seronegative.

This sequence joins TRBV5-4 and TRBJ1-5; TRBD1 agrees at 11 bases. The germline gives CDR1 SGHNT, CDR2 YYREEE (reference sequence). With 4 bases clipped from V and 2 bases from J, the junction kept 5 bases outside the gene matches. The CDR3 length is 16 residues. CDR3 bases: TGTGCCAGCAGCCGGGACAGGGGGTTTTGCAATCAGCCCCAGCATTTT. This codes for CASSRDRGFCNQPQHF.

The J gene is TRBJ2-1, the V gene TRBV2, with 8 bases aligning to TRBD2. The CDR3 length is 14 residues. CDR1 is SNHLY, CDR2 FYNNEI, per germline. V lost 7 bases to trimming and J lost 6 bases; unmatched junction nucleotides: 8. The CDR3 region is CASKAGGPINEQFF. The CDR3 DNA follows: TGTGCCAGCAAGGCGGGGGGACCCATCAATGAGCAGTTCTTC.

The V call is TRBV15, the J call TRBJ1-2, with 7 bases matching TRBD1. Trimming removed 0 bases from V and 0 bases from J; junction bases left unmatched: 1. CDR1 is LNHNV and CDR2 is YYDKDF in the germline V gene (reference sequence). This CDR3 has 15 amino acids. The CDR3 DNA is TGTGCCACCAGCAGAGATCAGGGGGCTAACTATGGCTACACCTTC. The encoded protein is CATSRDQGANYGYTF.

The chain combines TRBV9 with TRBJ2-2; tentatively, D is TRBD2 (6 bases). V shed 4 bases and J shed 0 bases, with 19 bases lying between them. Looked up from germline, CDR1 is SGDLS and CDR2 is YYNGEE. The CDR3 is 18 amino acids. CDR3: CASSPPSGRLANTGELFF. CDR3 nucleotides: TGTGCCAGCAGCCCTCCCTCCGGGCGACTAGCGAACACCGGGGAGCTGTTTTTT.

The gene calls are TRBV6-6 and TRBJ2-5, with a possible D match to TRBD1 (7 bases). The CDR3 length is 15 residues. CDR1 is MNHNY and CDR2 is SVGAGI in the germline V gene (reference sequence). Trimming took 6 bases from V and 4 from J, leaving 18 bases between them. CDR3 sequence reads: CASSESWQGGETQYF. CDR3 bases: TGTGCCAGCAGCGAGTCATGGCAGGGGGGAGAGACCCAGTACTTC.

The sample holds a few counts of this clone. The chain links TRBV5-4 to TRBJ1-3; TRBD1 aligns across 7 bases. Germline CDR1 and CDR2: SGHNT and YYREEE (reference sequence). The J segment lost 2 bases and the V segment lost 6 bases, leaving 5 bases of the junction unmatched. The length of the CDR3 is 14 residues. CDR3 DNA: TGTGCCAGCACCGCAGGGGGAACTGGAAACACCATATATTTT. It codes for CASTAGGTGNTIYF.

The chain recombines TRBV6-5 with TRBJ1-2; 9 positions match TRBD1. Trimming took 2 bases from V and 5 from J; bases not matched to a gene: 3. The CDR3 totals 14 residues. The germline gives CDR1 MNHEY, CDR2 SVGAGI. CDR3: CASSYGQGTYGYTF. The CDR3 nucleotides are TGTGCCAGCAGTTACGGACAGGGGACATATGGCTACACCTTC.

The chain recombines TRBV5-1 with TRBJ2-2, with a tentative D call TRBD2 (5 bases). CDR3 length equals 14 residues. The germline gives CDR1 SGHRS, CDR2 YFSETQ. V lost 0 bases and J 9 bases, leaving 12 bases between the germline ends. CDR3 residues: CASSLGAGVWELFF. The CDR3 coding sequence is TGCGCCAGCAGCTTGGGAGCCGGGGTCTGGGAGCTGTTTTTT.

This clone came up once. At one boundary the junction diverges from the germline segment, which might be a read error. The V gene is TRBV2, the J gene TRBJ2-7, with D possibly TRBD2 on 7 matching bases. Germline V lookup: CDR1 SNHLY, CDR2 FYNNEI. CDR3 length: 14 amino acids. The CDR3 spells CASIEQRQAGEQHF. DNA for the CDR3: TGTGCCAGCATCGAGCAAAGACAGGCGGGGGAGCAGCACTTC.

The chain employs TRBV27 and TRBJ2-3; 9 bases match TRBD2. V lost 7 bases, J lost 0 bases, and 5 bases stayed unmatched. This CDR3 comprises 15 residues. Germline CDR1 and CDR2: MNHEY and SMNVEV (reference sequence). The CDR3, as DNA: TGTGCCAGCACCCCTAGCGGGATTAGCACAGATACGCAGTATTTT. This sequence encodes CASTPSGISTDTQYF.